The T cell receptor (beta chain) described here comes from a study of cytotoxic CD8 clonotypes in ibrutinib-treated CLL. TCRdb's copy holds only in-frame clones and misses some; the assay was immunoSEQ multiplex PCR. The data show more than 200,000 clones, about three quarters seen once. Per germline, CDR1 LNHDA and CDR2 SQIVND (reference sequence). The CDR3 has 17 amino acids. After removal of 5 bases from V and 4 bases from J, the junction contained 16 bases not matched to a gene. The chain carries TRBV19 and TRBJ1-2; 7 bases fit TRBD1. The starting material was PBMCs, obtained after 12 months of ibrutinib treatment. The source of this sequence is a human donor with chronic lymphocytic leukemia. The CDR3 spells CASSARTGSRSPYGYTF. In DNA, the CDR3 is TGTGCCAGTAGTGCCAGGACAGGAAGCAGATCCCCCTATGGCTACACCTTC.